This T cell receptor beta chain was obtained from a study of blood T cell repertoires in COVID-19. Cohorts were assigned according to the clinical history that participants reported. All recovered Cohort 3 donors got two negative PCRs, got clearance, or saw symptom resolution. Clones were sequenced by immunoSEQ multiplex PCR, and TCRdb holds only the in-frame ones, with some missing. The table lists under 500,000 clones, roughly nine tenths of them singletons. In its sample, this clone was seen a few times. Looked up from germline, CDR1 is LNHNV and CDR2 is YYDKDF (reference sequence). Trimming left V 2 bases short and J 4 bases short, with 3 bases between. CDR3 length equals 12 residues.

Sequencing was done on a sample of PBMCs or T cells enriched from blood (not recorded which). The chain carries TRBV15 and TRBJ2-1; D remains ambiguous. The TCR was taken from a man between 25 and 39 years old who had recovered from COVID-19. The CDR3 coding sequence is TGTGCCACCAGCAGATATTACAATGAGCAGTTCTTC. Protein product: CATSRYYNEQFF.